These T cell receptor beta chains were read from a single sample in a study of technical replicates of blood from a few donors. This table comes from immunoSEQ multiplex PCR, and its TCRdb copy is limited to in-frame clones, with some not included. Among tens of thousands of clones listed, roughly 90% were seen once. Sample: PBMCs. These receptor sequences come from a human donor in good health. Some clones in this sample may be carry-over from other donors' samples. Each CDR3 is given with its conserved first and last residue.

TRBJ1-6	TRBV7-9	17	CASSFGGTGTGSSPLHF
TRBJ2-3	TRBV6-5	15	CASSRRSDSTDTQYF
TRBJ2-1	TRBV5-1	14	CASSSRNSDNEQFF
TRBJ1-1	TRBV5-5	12	CASSLVGSEAFF
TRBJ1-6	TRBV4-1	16	CASSQPGGSENSPLHF
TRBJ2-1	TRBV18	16	CASSPLTSYTYNEQFF
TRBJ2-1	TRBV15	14	CATSRPGLAAEQFF
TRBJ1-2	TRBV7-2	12	CASTKGVYGYTF
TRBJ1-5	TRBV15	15	CATSRDQGNNQPQHF
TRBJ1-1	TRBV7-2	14	CASSFQGRGTEAFF
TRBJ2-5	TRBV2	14	CASKTGIGQETQYF
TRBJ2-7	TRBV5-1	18	CASSLLSGRAAGAYEQYF
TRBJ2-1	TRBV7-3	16	CASSPRTSGRVNEQFF
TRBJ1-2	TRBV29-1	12	CSPGLLLDGYTF